The T cell receptor beta chain under discussion was sequenced for a study of cytomegalovirus exposure and HLA in healthy donors. The overall study: The 110 or so validation repertoires used the same platform as the roughly 670 first-cohort repertoires, a later analysis reported.

The CDR3 is made up of 14 amino acids. J lost 4 bases, V lost 0 bases, and 3 bases had no gene match. In germline, CDR1 is SGDLS, CDR2 YYNGEE. Measured with immunoSEQ multiplex PCR; TCRdb has only the in-frame clones, and not every one. The profile covers some 260,000 clones, with around 91% appearing a single time and under 4% taken by the ten largest. This rearrangement joins TRBV9 to TRBJ2-5, with 7 positions matching TRBD2. The clonotype was recovered from a woman younger than 45 in good health and CMV-seronegative. The specimen was PBMCs. The CDR3 loop reads CASSVGSGGETQYF. The CDR3 DNA is TGTGCCAGCAGCGTAGGATCGGGGGGAGAGACCCAGTACTTC.